A selection of T cell receptor beta chains follows, all from one sample in a study of control samples from healthy donors and cancer patients. Measured with immunoSEQ multiplex PCR; TCRdb has only the in-frame clones, and not every one. The sample has about 44,000 clones, about 89% seen once. Sequenced input: PBMCs. Receptor source: a woman aged 60-70 years with lung cancer. Each CDR3 is given with its conserved first and last residue. D genes are given only for firm matches. Clone size is not always given. Where it is, it says once, few, many or a class for expanded clones.

size	length	D	V	J	CDR3	DNA
few	14	NA	TRBV4-3	TRBJ2-5	CASSQALGGETQYF	TGCGCCAGCAGCCAAGCCCTGGGAGGTGAGACCCAGTACTTC
NA	15	TRBD1	TRBV6-5	TRBJ1-2	CASRSFRDSLYGYTF	TGTGCCAGCAGGTCATTCAGGGACAGCCTCTATGGCTACACCTTC
NA	12	NA	TRBV7-3	TRBJ2-1	CASSKDGNEQFF	TGTGCCAGCAGCAAGGACGGTAATGAGCAGTTCTTC
NA	13	NA	TRBV2	TRBJ1-3	CASSDTSGNTIYF	TGTGCCAGCAGTGACACCTCTGGAAACACCATATATTTT
few	15	NA	TRBV24-1	TRBJ2-2	CATSDSLMNTGELFF	TGTGCCACCAGTGATTCTCTGATGAACACCGGGGAGCTGTTTTTT
few	14	NA	TRBV11-2	TRBJ1-1	CASSLIQVEGRAFF	TGTGCCAGCAGCTTAATTCAGGTCGAAGGAAGGGCTTTCTTT
NA	13	TRBD1	TRBV20-1	TRBJ1-5	CSASQGADQPQHF	TGCAGTGCTAGTCAGGGGGCAGATCAGCCCCAGCATTTT
NA	13	NA	TRBV27	TRBJ2-2	CASSIKNTGELFF	TGTGCCAGCAGTATTAAAAACACCGGGGAGCTGTTTTTT
few	16	NA	TRBV2	TRBJ1-1	CASSPEQVSSGTEAFF	TGTGCCAGCTCCCCGGAACAGGTTTCTTCGGGGACTGAAGCTTTCTTT
once	14	NA	TRBV5-5	TRBJ1-2	CASRGTLSHYGYTF	TGTGCCAGCAGGGGTACTCTCTCCCACTATGGCTACACCTTC
few	15	TRBD1	TRBV18	TRBJ2-7	CASSPRDRGPYEQYF	TGTGCCAGCTCACCCCGGGACAGGGGACCCTACGAGCAGTACTTC
NA	15	TRBD2	TRBV2	TRBJ2-2	CATSLLAANTGELFF	TGTGCCACCTCACTTCTAGCGGCGAACACCGGGGAGCTGTTTTTT
NA	11	NA	TRBV7-9	TRBJ2-1	CASRLGVEQFF	TGTGCCAGCCGACTAGGGGTTGAGCAGTTCTTC
few	12	TRBD1	TRBV29-1	TRBJ1-2	CSVVPDRVDYTF	TGCAGCGTTGTCCCAGACAGGGTCGACTACACCTTC
NA	14	NA	TRBV10-3	TRBJ2-5	CAISESQVQETQYF	TGTGCCATCAGTGAGTCACAGGTCCAAGAGACCCAGTACTTC
NA	14	TRBD1	TRBV5-4	TRBJ1-2	CASSLVTGVTGYTF	TGTGCCAGCAGCTTGGTAACAGGGGTAACCGGCTACACCTTC
NA	18	NA	TRBV21-1	TRBJ2-7	CASSKNSWRTESSYEQYF	TGTGCCAGCAGCAAAAACTCCTGGAGGACAGAGAGCTCCTACGAGCAGTACTTC
once	11	NA	TRBV19	TRBJ1-1	CASSIGDEAFF	TGTGCCAGTAGTATTGGGGATGAAGCTTTCTTT
NA	13	NA	TRBV3-1/TRBV3-2	TRBJ2-7	CASSQGAYYEQYF	TGTGCCAGCAGCCAAGGAGCATACTACGAGCAGTACTTC
NA	17	TRBD1	TRBV7-6	TRBJ2-1	CASSLMIQGATYNEQFF	TGTGCCAGCAGCTTGATGATACAGGGGGCTACCTACAATGAGCAGTTCTTC
NA	12	NA	TRBV29-1	TRBJ1-2	CSAEEGSGGYTF	TGCAGCGCAGAGGAGGGTTCAGGCGGCTACACCTTC
few	14	NA	TRBV5-6	TRBJ1-1	CASSGRGGVTEAFF	TGTGCCAGCAGCGGGAGAGGGGGAGTAACTGAAGCTTTCTTT
NA	15	TRBD1	TRBV30	TRBJ1-1	CAWGPPDRADTEAFF	TGTGCCTGGGGACCTCCGGACAGGGCGGACACTGAAGCTTTCTTT
NA	15	TRBD1	TRBV9	TRBJ1-1	CASSEARTGDTEAFF	TGTGCCAGCAGCGAGGCCCGGACAGGGGACACTGAAGCTTTCTTT
NA	11	NA	TRBV11-2	TRBJ1-3	CASVSGNTIYF	TGTGCCAGCGTCTCTGGAAACACCATATATTTT
NA	13	NA	TRBV11-2	TRBJ2-1	CASSLERDNEQFF	TGTGCCAGCAGCTTAGAACGAGACAATGAGCAGTTCTTC
NA	16	NA	TRBV19	TRBJ2-7	CASSTTGWGGGYEQYF	TGTGCCAGTAGTACCACCGGGTGGGGAGGGGGCTACGAGCAGTACTTC
NA	17	NA	TRBV19	TRBJ1-2	CASRFFPGTRHDGGYTF	TGTGCCAGTAGATTCTTTCCCGGGACAAGGCACGACGGTGGCTACACCTTC
NA	15	TRBD1	TRBV5-1	TRBJ2-7	CASSTTGTGLYEQYF	TGCGCCAGCAGCACAACCGGGACAGGCCTCTACGAGCAGTACTTC
NA	13	NA	TRBV6-1	TRBJ1-5	CASSERVNQPQHF	TGTGCCAGCAGTGAAAGGGTCAACCAGCCCCAGCATTTT
NA	15	NA	TRBV9	TRBJ1-5	CASSRTGGNNQPQHF	TGTGCCAGCAGCCGTACTGGAGGGAACAATCAGCCCCAGCATTTT
NA	14	TRBD1	TRBV18	TRBJ1-5	CASSRDRDNQPQHF	TGTGCCAGCTCTAGGGACAGGGACAATCAGCCCCAGCATTTT
NA	15	NA	TRBV7-9	TRBJ1-2	CASSTYGPEYYGYTF	TGTGCCAGCAGCACCTACGGACCGGAATACTATGGCTACACCTTC
NA	13	TRBD1	TRBV19	TRBJ2-7	CACGTGGRNEQYF	TGTGCCTGTGGGACAGGGGGCAGGAACGAGCAGTACTTC
NA	12	NA	TRBV24-1	TRBJ1-5	CATSAMDQPQHF	TGTGCCACCAGTGCCATGGATCAGCCCCAGCATTTT
NA	15	NA	TRBV27	TRBJ2-4	CASSPQTGRLDIQYF	TGTGCCAGCAGTCCGCAGACAGGGAGGTTGGACATTCAGTACTTC
once	15	NA	TRBV12-5	TRBJ1-2	CASGLVPRPGYGYTF	TGTGCTAGTGGTTTGGTTCCACGGCCGGGCTATGGCTACACCTTC
NA	15	TRBD1	TRBV7-9	TRBJ1-5	CASSPGTGGNQPQHF	TGTGCCAGCAGCCCCGGGACAGGAGGCAATCAGCCCCAGCATTTT
NA	15	TRBD1	TRBV19	TRBJ1-5	CASSIDRQGEQPQRF	TGTGCCAGTAGTATAGATCGACAGGGGGAACAGCCCCAGCGTTTT
few	15	NA	TRBV2	TRBJ2-7	CASSEETEAGYEQYF	TGTGCCAGCAGTGAAGAGACGGAAGCAGGCTACGAGCAGTACTTC
NA	13	NA	TRBV7-3	TRBJ2-5	CASSSDLQETQYF	TGTGCCAGCAGCTCCGACCTCCAAGAGACCCAGTACTTC
few	16	NA	TRBV28	TRBJ1-3	CASSLIRRSSGNTIYF	TGTGCCAGCAGTTTGATTAGGAGATCCTCTGGAAACACCATATATTTT
NA	14	NA	TRBV9	TRBJ1-1	CASTPWDRDTEAFF	TGTGCCAGCACCCCTTGGGATAGGGACACTGAAGCTTTCTTT
NA	18	NA	TRBV5-3	TRBJ2-7	CAGRGGDRGDFLGYEQYF	TGTGCCGGGAGAGGTGGGGACCGCGGTGATTTTTTGGGCTACGAGCAGTACTTC
NA	15	NA	TRBV30	TRBJ2-3	CAWSGDFFSTDTQYF	TGTGCCTGGAGTGGGGACTTTTTTAGTACAGATACGCAGTATTTT
NA	14	NA	TRBV18	TRBJ1-5	CASTSGAGSQPQHF	TGTGCCAGCACTTCGGGGGCTGGGAGTCAGCCCCAGCATTTT
NA	14	TRBD1	TRBV2	TRBJ1-1	CASSVGQGSTEAFF	TGTGCCAGCAGTGTCGGACAGGGAAGCACTGAAGCTTTCTTT
NA	14	TRBD2	TRBV29-1	TRBJ2-3	CSVFTSGRPDTQYF	TGCAGCGTCTTCACTAGCGGGAGACCAGATACGCAGTATTTT
medium-sized	15	NA	TRBV2	TRBJ1-1	CASRAGRGGSTEAFF	TGTGCCAGCAGGGCCGGGCGTGGGGGCTCCACTGAAGCTTTCTTT
NA	13	TRBD1	TRBV12-3/TRBV12-4	TRBJ1-1	CASSYDRATEAFF	TGTGCCAGCAGTTATGACAGGGCCACTGAAGCTTTCTTT
NA	11	NA	TRBV6-5	TRBJ2-3	CATRRSDTQYF	TGTGCCACCCGGCGGTCCGATACGCAGTATTTT
NA	16	TRBD1	TRBV27	TRBJ2-7	CASSLGSGTGDYEQYF	TGTGCCAGCAGTTTAGGGTCCGGGACAGGGGATTACGAGCAGTACTTC
NA	14	NA	TRBV5-6	TRBJ2-7	CASSLGPGAYEQYF	TGTGCCAGCAGCTTGGGTCCAGGGGCCTACGAGCAGTACTTC
NA	14	TRBD1	TRBV24-1	TRBJ1-2	CATSELTGFIGYTF	TGTGCCACCAGCGAATTGACAGGGTTCATCGGCTACACCTTC